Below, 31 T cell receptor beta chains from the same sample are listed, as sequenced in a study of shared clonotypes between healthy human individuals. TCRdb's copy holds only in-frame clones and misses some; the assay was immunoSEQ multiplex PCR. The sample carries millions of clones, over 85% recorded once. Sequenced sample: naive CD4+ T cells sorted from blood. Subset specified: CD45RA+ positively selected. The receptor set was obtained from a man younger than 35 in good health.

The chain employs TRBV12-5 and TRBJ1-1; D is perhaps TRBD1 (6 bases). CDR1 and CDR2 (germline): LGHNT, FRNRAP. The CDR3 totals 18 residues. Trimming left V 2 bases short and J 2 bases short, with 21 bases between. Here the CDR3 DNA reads TGTGCTAGTGGTTTGACACAAACCCCGGGGACAACCAACACTGAAGCTTTCTTT. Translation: CASGLTQTPGTTNTEAFF. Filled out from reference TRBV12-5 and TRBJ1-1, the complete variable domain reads DARVTQTPRHKVTEMGQEVTMRCQPILGHNTVFWYRQTMMQGLELLAYFRNRAPLDDSGMPKDRFSAEMPDATLATLKIQPSEPRDSAVYFCASGLTQTPGTTNTEAFFGQGTRLTVV.

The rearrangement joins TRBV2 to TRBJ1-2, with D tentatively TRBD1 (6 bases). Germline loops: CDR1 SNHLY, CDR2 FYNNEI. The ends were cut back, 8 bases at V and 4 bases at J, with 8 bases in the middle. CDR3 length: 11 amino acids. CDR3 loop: CASGGGYGYTF. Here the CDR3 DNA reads TGTGCCAGCGGAGGGGGCTATGGCTACACCTTC.

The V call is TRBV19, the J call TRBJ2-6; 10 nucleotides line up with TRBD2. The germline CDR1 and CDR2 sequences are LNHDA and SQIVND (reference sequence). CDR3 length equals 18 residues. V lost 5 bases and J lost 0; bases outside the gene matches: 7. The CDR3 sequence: CASSLTSGRVSGANVLTF. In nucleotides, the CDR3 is TGTGCCAGTAGTCTCACAAGCGGGAGGGTCTCTGGGGCCAACGTCCTGACTTTC.

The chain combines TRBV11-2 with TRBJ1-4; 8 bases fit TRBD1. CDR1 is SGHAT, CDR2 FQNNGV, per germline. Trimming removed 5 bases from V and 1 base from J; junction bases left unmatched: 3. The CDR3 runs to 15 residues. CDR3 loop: CASSAQGVTNEKLFF. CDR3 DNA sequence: TGTGCCAGCAGCGCACAGGGGGTAACTAATGAAAAACTGTTTTTT.

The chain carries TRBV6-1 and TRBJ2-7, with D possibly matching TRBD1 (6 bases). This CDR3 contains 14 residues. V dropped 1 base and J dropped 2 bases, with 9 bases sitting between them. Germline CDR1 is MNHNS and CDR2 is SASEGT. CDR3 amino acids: CASSEGGQTYEQYF. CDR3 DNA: TGTGCCAGCAGTGAAGGGGGACAAACCTACGAGCAGTACTTC.

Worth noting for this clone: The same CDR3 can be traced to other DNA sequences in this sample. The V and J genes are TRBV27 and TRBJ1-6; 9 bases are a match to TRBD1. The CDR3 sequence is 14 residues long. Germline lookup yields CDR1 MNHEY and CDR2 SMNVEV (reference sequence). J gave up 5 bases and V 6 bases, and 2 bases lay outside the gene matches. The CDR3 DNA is TGTGCCAGCAGGGGACAGGGCAATAATTCACCCCTCCACTTT. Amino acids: CASRGQGNNSPLHF.

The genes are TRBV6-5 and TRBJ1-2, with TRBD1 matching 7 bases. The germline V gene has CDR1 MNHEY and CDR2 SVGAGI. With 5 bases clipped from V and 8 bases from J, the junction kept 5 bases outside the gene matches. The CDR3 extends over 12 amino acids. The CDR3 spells CASSTQGLGYTF. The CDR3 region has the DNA TGTGCCAGCAGTACACAGGGGTTAGGCTACACCTTC.

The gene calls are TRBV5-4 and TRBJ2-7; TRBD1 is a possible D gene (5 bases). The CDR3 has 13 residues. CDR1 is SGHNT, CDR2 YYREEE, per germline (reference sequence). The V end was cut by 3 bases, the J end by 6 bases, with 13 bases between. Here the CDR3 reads CASSSDSLPEQYF. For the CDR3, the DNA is TGTGCCAGCAGCTCCGACAGCCTCCCCGAGCAGTACTTC. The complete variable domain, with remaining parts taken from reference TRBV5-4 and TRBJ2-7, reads ETGVTQSPTHLIKTRGQQVTLRCSSQSGHNTVSWYQQALGQGPQFIFQYYREEENGRGNFPPRFSGLQFPNYSSELNVNALELDDSALYLCASSSDSLPEQYFGPGTRLTVT.

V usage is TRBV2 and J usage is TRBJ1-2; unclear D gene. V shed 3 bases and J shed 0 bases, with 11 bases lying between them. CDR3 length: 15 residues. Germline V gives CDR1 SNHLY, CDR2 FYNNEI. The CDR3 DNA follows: TGTGCCAGCAGTGACCGCCGACCCTCTAACTATGGCTACACCTTC. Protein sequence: CASSDRRPSNYGYTF. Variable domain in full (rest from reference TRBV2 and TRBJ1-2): EPEVTQTPSHQVTQMGQEVILRCVPISNHLYFYWYRQILGQKVEFLVSFYNNEISEKSEIFDDQFSVERPDGSNFTLKIRSTKLEDSAMYFCASSDRRPSNYGYTFGSGTRLTVV.

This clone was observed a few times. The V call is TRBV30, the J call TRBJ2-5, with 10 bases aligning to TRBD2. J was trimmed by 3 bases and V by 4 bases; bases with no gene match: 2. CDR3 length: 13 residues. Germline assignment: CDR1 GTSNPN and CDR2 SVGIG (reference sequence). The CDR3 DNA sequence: TGTGCCTGGACGGGACTAGCGAAAGAGACCCAGTACTTC. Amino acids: CAWTGLAKETQYF.

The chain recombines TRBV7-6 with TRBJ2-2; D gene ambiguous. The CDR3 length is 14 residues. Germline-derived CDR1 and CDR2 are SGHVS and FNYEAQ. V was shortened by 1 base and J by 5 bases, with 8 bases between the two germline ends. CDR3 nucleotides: TGTGCCAGCAGCTTAGATTCTCCTACCGGGGAGCTGTTTTTT. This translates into CASSLDSPTGELFF. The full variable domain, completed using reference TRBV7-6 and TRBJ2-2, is GAGVSQSPRYKVTKRGQDVALRCDPISGHVSLYWYRQALGQGPEFLTYFNYEAQQDKSGLPNDRFSAERPEGSISTLTIQRTEQRDSAMYRCASSLDSPTGELFFGEGSRLTVL.

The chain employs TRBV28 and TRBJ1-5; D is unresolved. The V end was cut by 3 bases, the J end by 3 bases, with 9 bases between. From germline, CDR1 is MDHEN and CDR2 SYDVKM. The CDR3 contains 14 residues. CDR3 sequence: CASSFSGVNQPQHF. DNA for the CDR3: TGTGCCAGCAGTTTTAGTGGGGTCAATCAGCCCCAGCATTTT.

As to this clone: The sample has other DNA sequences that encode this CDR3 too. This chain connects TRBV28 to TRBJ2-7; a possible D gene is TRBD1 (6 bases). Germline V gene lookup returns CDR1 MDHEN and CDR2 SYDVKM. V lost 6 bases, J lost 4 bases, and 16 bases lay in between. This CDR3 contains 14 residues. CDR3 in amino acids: CASSLGTPGYEQYF. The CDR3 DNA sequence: TGTGCCAGCAGCTTAGGGACACCGGGTTACGAGCAGTACTTC.

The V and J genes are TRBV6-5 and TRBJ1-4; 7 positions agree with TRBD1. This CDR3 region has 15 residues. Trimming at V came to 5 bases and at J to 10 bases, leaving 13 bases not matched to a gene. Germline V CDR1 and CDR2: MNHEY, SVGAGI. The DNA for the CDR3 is TGTGCCAGCAGTACTCAAGGGGGGACAGTCGGAAAACTGTTTTTT. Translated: CASSTQGGTVGKLFF.

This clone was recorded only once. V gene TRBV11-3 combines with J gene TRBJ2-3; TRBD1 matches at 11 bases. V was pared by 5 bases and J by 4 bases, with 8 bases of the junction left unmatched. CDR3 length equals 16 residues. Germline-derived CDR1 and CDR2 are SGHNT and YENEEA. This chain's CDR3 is CASSKRDRGGADTQYF. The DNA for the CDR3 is TGTGCCAGCAGCAAGCGGGACAGGGGGGGGGCAGATACGCAGTATTTT.

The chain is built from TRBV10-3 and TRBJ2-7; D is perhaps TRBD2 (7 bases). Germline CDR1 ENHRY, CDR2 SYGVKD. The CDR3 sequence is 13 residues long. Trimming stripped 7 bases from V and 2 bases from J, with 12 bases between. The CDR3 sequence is CAITEGGPYEQYF. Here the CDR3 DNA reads TGTGCCATCACCGAGGGGGGGCCCTACGAGCAGTACTTC.

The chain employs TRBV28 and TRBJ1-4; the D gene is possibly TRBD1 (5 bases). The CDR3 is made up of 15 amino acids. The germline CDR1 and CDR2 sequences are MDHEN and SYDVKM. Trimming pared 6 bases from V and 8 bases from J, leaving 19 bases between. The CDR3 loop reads CASSTGGGTQEKLFF. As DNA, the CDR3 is TGTGCCAGCAGCACCGGGGGAGGGACCCAAGAAAAACTGTTTTTT.

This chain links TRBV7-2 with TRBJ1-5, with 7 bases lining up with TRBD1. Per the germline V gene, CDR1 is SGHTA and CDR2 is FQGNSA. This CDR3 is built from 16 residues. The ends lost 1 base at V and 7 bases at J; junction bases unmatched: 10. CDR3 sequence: CASSLGKGAPRQPQHF. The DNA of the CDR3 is TGTGCCAGCAGCTTAGGGAAGGGGGCTCCGAGGCAGCCCCAGCATTTT.

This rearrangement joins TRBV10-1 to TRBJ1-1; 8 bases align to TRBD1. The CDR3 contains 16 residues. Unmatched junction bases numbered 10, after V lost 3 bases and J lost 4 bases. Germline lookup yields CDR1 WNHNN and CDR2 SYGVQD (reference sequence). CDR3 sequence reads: CASSDGQGRLGTEAFF. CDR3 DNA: TGCGCCAGCAGTGATGGACAGGGCCGTTTGGGCACTGAAGCTTTCTTT.

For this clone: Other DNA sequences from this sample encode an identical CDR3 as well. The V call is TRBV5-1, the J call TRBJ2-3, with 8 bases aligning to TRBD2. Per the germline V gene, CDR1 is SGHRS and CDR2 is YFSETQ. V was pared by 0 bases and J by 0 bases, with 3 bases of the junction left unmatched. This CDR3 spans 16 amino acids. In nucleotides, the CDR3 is TGCGCCAGCAGCTTGGGCCCTAGCGGGAGCACAGATACGCAGTATTTT. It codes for CASSLGPSGSTDTQYF.

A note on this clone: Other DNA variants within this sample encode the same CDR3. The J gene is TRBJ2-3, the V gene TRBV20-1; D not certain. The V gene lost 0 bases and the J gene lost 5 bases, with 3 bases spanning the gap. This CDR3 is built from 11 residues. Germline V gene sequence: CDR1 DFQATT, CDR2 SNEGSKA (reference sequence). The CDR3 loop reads CSARDLDTQYF. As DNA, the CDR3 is TGCAGTGCTAGAGATCTAGATACGCAGTATTTT.

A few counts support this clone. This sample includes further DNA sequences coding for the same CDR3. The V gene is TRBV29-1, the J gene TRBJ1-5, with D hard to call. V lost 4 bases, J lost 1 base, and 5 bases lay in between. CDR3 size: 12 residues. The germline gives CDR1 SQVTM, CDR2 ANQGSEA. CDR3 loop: CSVADSNQPQHF. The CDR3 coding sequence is TGCAGCGTTGCGGACAGCAATCAGCCCCAGCATTTT.

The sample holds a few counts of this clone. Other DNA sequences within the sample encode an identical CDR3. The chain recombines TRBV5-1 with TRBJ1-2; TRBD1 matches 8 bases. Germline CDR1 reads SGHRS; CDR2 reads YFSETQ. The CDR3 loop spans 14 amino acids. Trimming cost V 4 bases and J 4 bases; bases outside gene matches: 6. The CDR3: CASSPGTGVYGYTF. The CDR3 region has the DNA TGCGCCAGCAGCCCCGGGACAGGAGTCTATGGCTACACCTTC.

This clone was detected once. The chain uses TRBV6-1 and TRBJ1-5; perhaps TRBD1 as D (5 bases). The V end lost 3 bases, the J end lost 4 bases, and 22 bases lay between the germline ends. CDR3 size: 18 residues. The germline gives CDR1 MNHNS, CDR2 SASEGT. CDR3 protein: CASSDSQGRSLGNQPQHF. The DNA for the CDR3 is TGTGCCAGCAGTGATTCCCAGGGTAGGAGTCTAGGGAATCAGCCCCAGCATTTT.

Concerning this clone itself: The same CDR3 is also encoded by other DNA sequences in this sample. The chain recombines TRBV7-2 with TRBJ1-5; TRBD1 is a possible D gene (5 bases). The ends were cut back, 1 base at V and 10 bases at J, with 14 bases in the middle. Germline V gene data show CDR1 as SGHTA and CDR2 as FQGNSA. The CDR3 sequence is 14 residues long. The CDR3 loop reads CASSLVGLVSPQHF. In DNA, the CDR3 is TGTGCCAGCAGCTTAGTGGGGCTAGTTTCCCCCCAGCATTTT.

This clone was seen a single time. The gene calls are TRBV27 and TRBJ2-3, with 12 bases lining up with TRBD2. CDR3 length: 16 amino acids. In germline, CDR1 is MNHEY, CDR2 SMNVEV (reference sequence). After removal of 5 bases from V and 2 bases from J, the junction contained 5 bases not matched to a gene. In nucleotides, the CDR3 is TGTGCCAGCAGTGCCTCTAGCGGGAGGGCCACAGATACGCAGTATTTT. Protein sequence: CASSASSGRATDTQYF.

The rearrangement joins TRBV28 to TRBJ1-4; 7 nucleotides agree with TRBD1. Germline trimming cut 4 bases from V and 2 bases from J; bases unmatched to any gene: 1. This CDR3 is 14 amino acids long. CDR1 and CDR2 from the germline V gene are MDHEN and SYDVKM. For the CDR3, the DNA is TGTGCCAGCAGTTGGGGACAGACTAATGAAAAACTGTTTTTT. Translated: CASSWGQTNEKLFF.

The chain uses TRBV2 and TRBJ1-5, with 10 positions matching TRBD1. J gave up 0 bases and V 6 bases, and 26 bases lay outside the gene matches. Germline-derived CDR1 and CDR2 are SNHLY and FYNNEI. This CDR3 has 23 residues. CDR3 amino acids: CASSHETRQGAELSPGSNQPQHF. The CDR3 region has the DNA TGTGCCAGCAGCCATGAAACCAGACAGGGGGCCGAGTTAAGCCCAGGTAGCAATCAGCCCCAGCATTTT. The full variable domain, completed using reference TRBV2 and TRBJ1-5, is EPEVTQTPSHQVTQMGQEVILRCVPISNHLYFYWYRQILGQKVEFLVSFYNNEISEKSEIFDDQFSVERPDGSNFTLKIRSTKLEDSAMYFCASSHETRQGAELSPGSNQPQHFGDGTRLSIL.

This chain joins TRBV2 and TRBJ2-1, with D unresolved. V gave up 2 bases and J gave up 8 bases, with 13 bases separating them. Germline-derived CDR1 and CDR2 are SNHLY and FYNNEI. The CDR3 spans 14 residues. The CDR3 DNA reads TGTGCCAGCAGTGAATTGCTGGCCCAGGATGAGCAGTTCTTC. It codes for CASSELLAQDEQFF.

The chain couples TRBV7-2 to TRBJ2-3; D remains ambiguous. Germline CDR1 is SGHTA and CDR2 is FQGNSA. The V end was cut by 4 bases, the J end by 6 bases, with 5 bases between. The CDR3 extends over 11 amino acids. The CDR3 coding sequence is TGTGCCAGCAGCTCCGTGGATACGCAGTATTTT. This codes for CASSSVDTQYF.

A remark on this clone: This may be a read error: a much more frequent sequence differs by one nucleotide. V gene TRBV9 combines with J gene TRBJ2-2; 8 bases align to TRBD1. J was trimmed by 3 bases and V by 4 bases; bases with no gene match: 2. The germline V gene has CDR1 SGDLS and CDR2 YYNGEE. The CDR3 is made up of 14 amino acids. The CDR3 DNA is TGTGCCAGCAGCCCGACAGGGGACACCGGGGAGCTGTTTTTT. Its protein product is CASSPTGDTGELFF.